This TCR beta chain was profiled in a study of cytomegalovirus exposure and HLA in healthy donors (dated by TCRdb to the late 2010s). In the study overall: According to an earlier analysis of 587 of the donors, about 190 million T cells yielded 117 million unique TCR beta sequences and approximately 300 Gb of sequence data. Around 300 gigabases of sequencing data and tens of millions of unique TCR sequences were included in an early release covering around 650 HLA-typed donors. Among the roughly 400 genotyped donors, around 81% belonged to the genetic ancestry cluster associated with self-reported Caucasian donors. The study aimed to test whether cataloging public T cell receptors could reveal signatures of past pathogen exposure. The T cell repertoires of several hundred subjects were profiled by immunosequencing and related to cytomegalovirus serostatus. Besides the first cohort of 666 subjects, a separate validation cohort made up of over 95 different subjects was used. To predict cytomegalovirus infection status, the study combined high-throughput TCR immunosequencing, statistical association of individual TCRs with disease status, and machine learning. A later analysis re-examined previously published TCR beta repertoires from hundreds of donors and added high-resolution HLA genotyping to investigate patterns of TCR occurrence. In the later analysis, no new phenotypic data were used to find candidate immune exposures; instead, reliance was placed on TCR beta sequences and their occurrence across donors. An earlier analysis of some 600 of the donors applied high-throughput TCR beta sequencing to assess whether each TCR beta V gene segment acted as functional or pseudogenic. Donor age, sex, ethnicity and CMV serostatus were collected together with the repertoire data. In a later genetic analysis, genome-wide SNP genotypes for about 55% of the roughly 700 donors were used, and that subset was treated as a discovery cohort. All discovery cohort repertoires had been generated using a single sequencing platform. HLA typing included class I and class II loci at four-digit resolution. Typing coverage varied by locus: about 620-640 donors for A, B, C, DRB1 and DQB1; approximately 520 for DQA1; more than 600 for DPA1; 400 to 480 for DPB1. A handful of DR-DQ haplotypes were handled as single units for association and clustering because linkage in the cohort was strong. Among 300 to 500 genotyped donors of the cohort, an average of about 240,000 unique TCR beta nucleotide sequences was sequenced per donor, of which about 19% were non-productive.

From the germline V gene, CDR1 is MDHEN and CDR2 is SYDVKM. The junction shows trimming of 5 bases on V and 5 bases on J, and the gene matches do not reach 11 bases of it. Taken from cysteine to phenylalanine, the CDR3 has 16 residues. The retained sequence is limited to the CDR3, 48 bases, with the frame set at the first base. In total, more than 500 healthy bone marrow donors made up the cohort. At the time of sampling, every cohort member was nominally healthy, though immune exposures that went unrecorded were likely present. The donor was CMV seropositive and belonged to the group of over 250 seropositive cohort members. Each donor provided a peripheral blood sample, and peripheral blood mononuclear cells were used for TCR beta sequencing. Genomic DNA was extracted from the blood cell samples with the Qiagen DNeasy Blood Extraction Kit. Study-level results and caveats: A later genetic analysis reported fewer N-insertions in productive TCRs among donors in an Asian-associated ancestry cluster than the approximately 670-donor mean. The only immune exposure information available for the cohort was CMV serostatus. The presence/absence analyses assumed that sequencing depth was roughly uniform across donors, and that assumption may not be true. V-gene and J-gene trimming of TCR beta chains was associated with a missense DCLRE1C variant in a later genetic analysis, and the association was replicated in an independent cohort. Linkage disequilibrium might explain the correlated functional status among segregating V segments, but an unknown experimental factor could not be ruled out. In a later analysis, HLA-associated TCR beta chains showed more clonal expansion and lower generation probabilities than non-associated chains that were equally common. Because HLA typing was missing for some donors at each locus, association tests included only the typed subset. A cluster of highly shared sequence variants was judged likely to be a technical artifact of the sequencing pipeline. The cohort was sequenced for TCR beta chains only, and without alpha or paired-chain data the features that could be detected were limited. In vitro tests confirmed that a few of the cytomegalovirus-associated TCR beta chains recognize cytomegalovirus antigens. At a false discovery rate of 0.05, a later analysis linked 16,000 or so TCR beta sequences to specific HLA alleles. Some IMGT-functional V segments, including TRBV6-2 and TRBV6-3, could not be distinguished by the 87-base-pair reads and were therefore excluded. Most TCR sequences were observed very rarely across donors, whereas some public TCRs were present in many individuals. When HLA alleles, especially DR and DQ, strongly co-occurred, TCR associations were difficult to assign to individual alleles. According to a later analysis, parvovirus B19, influenza, CMV and Epstein-Barr virus appeared linked to several top co-occurrence clusters. A later analysis found that TCR association rates varied across HLA loci, with DRB1 alleles showing the most associated TCRs and HLA-C alleles the fewest. In an earlier analysis of about 550 of the donors, most TCR beta V segments were observed in productive rearrangements about 90% or about 30% of the time, broadly matching IMGT annotations. A later analysis found that most CMV-associated TCR beta chains appeared HLA-restricted, with HLA associations seemingly driven largely by CMV exposure. A further reported finding was that TCR beta sequences accurately predicted the HLA-A and HLA-B alleles for most subjects in the first cohort. Because counts were too low, roughly 17 rarely observed V segments, including chromosome 9 orphons, were left out of the earlier analysis of 500 to 750 of the donors. The authors suggested that the approach could potentially be extended to other disease states and immunological phenotypes. The classifier was reported to diagnose cytomegalovirus status with high specificity and sensitivity in both the original and validation cohorts. The study listed approximately 150 TCR beta chains as associated with cytomegalovirus.

This clone was seen more than once but under ten times. Its antigen has not been determined. Base qualities are not recorded, but no much larger clone differs from it by a single base. Receptor libraries were prepared by the immunoSEQ multiplex PCR assay. The multiplex PCR relied on a mix of 60 forward primers for TCR Vbeta segments and 13 reverse primers for TCR Jbeta segments. Amplification of the CDR3 region of rearranged TCR beta genes was performed with a multiplex PCR assay on genomic DNA. Amplified TCR beta libraries were sequenced as 87-base-pair reads on the Illumina HiSeq System. The original pipeline was this. A later analysis counted approximately 74 million unique TCR beta chains across the 700 or so repertoires, and 10 million to 12 million of these chains were shared by at least two donors. Raw reads were error-corrected and collapsed into unique sequences with a nearest-neighbor algorithm that merged closely related sequences to remove PCR and sequencing errors. Alignment of CDR3 sequences to IMGT reference sequences was used to assign V, D and J gene segments. Each retained sequence needed at least a six-nucleotide match to both a V gene segment and a J gene segment. Rearrangements were called productive when the CDR3 lacked stop codons and stayed in frame with V and J; all others were non-productive. Following IMGT convention, CDR3 was defined as the stretch from the second conserved V-encoded cysteine to the conserved J-encoded phenylalanine. Sequences without an unambiguous match to a single V gene segment were excluded from the earlier analysis of about 600 of the donors. In an earlier analysis of almost 600 of the donors, a V segment was called functional when productive rearrangements were above 56.7%, and segregating when the standard deviation between donors exceeded 5%. A statistical classification framework was developed to diagnose cytomegalovirus status using the catalog of TCR beta chain sequences. In a later analysis, V and J genes were assigned by comparing TCR nucleotide sequences against IMGT/GENE-DB human TR gene sequences. The TCRdist pipeline was used in a later analysis to assign CDR3 sequences and most-parsimonious VDJ recombination scenarios. In a later analysis, each TCR beta chain was defined by its CDR3 amino acid sequence together with its V-gene family, and reads without a unique V-gene family were excluded. To address suspected cross-contamination and a sequencing artifact, a later analysis removed roughly 640 highly shared, low-generation-probability nucleotide sequences. For each public chain, a later analysis derived a clonal expansion index from normalized ranks of inferred template counts within each repertoire. Generation probabilities in a later analysis came from a VDJ recombination model fitted to out-of-frame rearrangements, and those results were checked against IGoR. In a later analysis, hypergeometric tests were used to score TCR-TCR, TCR-HLA and TCR-CMV co-occurrence, with a repertoire-size bias correction applied to TCR pairs. False discovery rates were estimated in a later analysis by permuting HLA or CMV assignments 20 times. A later analysis grouped co-occurring TCRs with DBSCAN, adding TCRdist sequence similarity when clustering within HLA-allele-positive subsets. Co-occurrence clustering excluded repertoires with fewer than 30,000 or more than 120,000 public chains, plus five with anomalous nucleotide sharing. TCRdb stores this immuneACCESS table with in-frame sequences only. Part of the clones is absent; in the studies checked, under half of the shortfall reflects unresolved V genes, and no reason is known for the rest. The V and J calls and the clone size are those of that table, but D and trimming were determined from the DNA. Counted in this sample were under 120,000 clones; approximately 70% of them appeared once. Of the sample, around 4% falls within the top ten clones.

The TCR comes from a man aged 30 to 39 in good health and CMV-seropositive. Sequenced: PBMCs. Recombination joined TRBV28 with TRBJ1-1, with 10 middle bases fitting TRBD1. This receptor carries the CDR3 CASSPRRTGGRTEAFF. Here is the DNA: TGTGCCAGCAGTCCCCGACGGACAGGGGGGAGGACTGAAGCTTTCTTT. The CDR3, completed at both ends by the reference TRBV28 and TRBJ1-1 genes, gives the full variable domain DVKVTQSSRYLVKRTGEKVFLECVQDMDHENMFWYRQDPGLGLRLIYFSYDVKMKEKGDIPEGYSVSREKKERFSLILESASTNQTSMYLCASSPRRTGGRTEAFFGQGTRLTVV.